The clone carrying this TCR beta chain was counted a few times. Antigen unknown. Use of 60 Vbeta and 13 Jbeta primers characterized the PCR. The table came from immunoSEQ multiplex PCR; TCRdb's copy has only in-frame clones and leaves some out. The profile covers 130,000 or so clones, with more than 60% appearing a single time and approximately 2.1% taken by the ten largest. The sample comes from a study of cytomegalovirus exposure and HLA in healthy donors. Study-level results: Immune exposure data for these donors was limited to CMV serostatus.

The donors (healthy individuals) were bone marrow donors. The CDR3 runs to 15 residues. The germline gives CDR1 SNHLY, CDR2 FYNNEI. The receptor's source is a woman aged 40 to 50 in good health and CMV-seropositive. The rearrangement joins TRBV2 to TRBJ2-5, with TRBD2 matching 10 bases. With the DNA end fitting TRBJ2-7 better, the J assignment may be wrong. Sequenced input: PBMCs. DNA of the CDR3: TGTGCCAGCAGGCTCGGGACTAGCGCGTCCTACGAGCAGTACTTC. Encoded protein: CASRLGTSASYEQYF.